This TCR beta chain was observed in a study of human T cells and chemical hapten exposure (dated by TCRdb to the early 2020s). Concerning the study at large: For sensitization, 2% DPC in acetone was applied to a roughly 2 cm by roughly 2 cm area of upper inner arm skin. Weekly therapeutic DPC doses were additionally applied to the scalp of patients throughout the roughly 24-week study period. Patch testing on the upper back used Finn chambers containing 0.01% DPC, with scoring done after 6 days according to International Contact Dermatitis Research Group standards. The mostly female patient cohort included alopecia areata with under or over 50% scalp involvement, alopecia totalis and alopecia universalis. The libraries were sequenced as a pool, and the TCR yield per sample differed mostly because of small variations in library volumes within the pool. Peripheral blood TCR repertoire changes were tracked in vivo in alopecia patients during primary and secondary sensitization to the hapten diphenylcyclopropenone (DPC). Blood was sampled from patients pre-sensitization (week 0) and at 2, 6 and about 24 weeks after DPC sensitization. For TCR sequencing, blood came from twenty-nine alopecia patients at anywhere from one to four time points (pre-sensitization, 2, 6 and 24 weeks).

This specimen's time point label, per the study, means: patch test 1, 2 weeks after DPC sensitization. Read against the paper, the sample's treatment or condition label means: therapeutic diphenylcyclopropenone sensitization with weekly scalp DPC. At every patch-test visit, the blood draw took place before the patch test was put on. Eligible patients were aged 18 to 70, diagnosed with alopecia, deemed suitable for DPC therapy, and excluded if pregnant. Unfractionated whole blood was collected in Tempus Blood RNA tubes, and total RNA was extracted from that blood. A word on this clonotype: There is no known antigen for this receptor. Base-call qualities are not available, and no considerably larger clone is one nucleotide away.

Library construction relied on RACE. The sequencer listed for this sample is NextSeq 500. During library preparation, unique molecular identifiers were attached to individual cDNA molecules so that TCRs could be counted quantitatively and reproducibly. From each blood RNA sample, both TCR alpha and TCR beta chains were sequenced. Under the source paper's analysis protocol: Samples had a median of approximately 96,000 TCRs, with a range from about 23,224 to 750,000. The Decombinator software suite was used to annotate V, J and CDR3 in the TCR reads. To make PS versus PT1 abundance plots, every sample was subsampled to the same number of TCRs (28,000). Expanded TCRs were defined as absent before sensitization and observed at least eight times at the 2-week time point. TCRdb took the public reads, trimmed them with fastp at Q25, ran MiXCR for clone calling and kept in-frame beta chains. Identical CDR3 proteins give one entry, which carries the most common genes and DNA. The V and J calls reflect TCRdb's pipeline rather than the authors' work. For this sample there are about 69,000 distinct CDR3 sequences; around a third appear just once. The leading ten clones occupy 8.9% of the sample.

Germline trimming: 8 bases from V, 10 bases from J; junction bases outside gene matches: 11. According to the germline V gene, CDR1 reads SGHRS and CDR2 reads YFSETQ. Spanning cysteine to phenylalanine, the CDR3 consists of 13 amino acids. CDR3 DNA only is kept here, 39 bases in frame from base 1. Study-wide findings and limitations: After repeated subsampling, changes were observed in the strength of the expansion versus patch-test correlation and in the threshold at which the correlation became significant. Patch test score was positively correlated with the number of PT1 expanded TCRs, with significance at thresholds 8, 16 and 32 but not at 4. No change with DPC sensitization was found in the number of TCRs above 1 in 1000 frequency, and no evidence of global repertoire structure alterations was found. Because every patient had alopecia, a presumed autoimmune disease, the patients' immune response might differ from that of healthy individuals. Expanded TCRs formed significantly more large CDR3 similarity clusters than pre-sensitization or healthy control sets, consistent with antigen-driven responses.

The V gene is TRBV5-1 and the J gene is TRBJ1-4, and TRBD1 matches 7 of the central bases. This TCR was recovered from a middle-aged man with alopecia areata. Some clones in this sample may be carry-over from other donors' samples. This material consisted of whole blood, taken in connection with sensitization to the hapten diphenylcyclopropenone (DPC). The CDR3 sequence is CARSQGTEGKLFF. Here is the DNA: TGCGCCAGGAGCCAGGGGACAGAAGGAAAACTGTTTTTT.